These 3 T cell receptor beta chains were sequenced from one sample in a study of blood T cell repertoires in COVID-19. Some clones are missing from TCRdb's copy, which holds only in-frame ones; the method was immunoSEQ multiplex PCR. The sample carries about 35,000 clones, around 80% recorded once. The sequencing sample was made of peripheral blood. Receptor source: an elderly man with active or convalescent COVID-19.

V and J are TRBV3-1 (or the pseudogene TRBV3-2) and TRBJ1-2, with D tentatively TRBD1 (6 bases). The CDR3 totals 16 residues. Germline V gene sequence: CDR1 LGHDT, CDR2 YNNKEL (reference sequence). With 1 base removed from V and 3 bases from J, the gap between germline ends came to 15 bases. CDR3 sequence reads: CASSQGHRAFDYGYTF. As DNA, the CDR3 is TGTGCCAGCAGCCAAGGTCACAGGGCATTCGACTATGGCTACACCTTC.

The CDR3 DNA sequence: TGTGCCAGCACCCCAGGGACTAGCGGGGCCTACGAGCAGTACTTC. This translates into CASTPGTSGAYEQYF. This chain uses TRBV6-5 with TRBJ2-7, with 13 bases fitting TRBD2. The CDR3 extends over 15 amino acids. The V and J ends lost 7 bases and 2 bases, in that order; junction bases with no gene match: 5. In germline, CDR1 is MNHEY, CDR2 SVGAGI.

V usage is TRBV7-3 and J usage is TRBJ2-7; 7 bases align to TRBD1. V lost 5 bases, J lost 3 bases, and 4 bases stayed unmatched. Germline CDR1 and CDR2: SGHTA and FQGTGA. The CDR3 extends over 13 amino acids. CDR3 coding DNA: TGTGCCAGCAGCATGGGACAGCGCTACGAGCAGTACTTC. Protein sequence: CASSMGQRYEQYF.